The source of this T cell receptor beta chain is a study of blood T cell repertoires in COVID-19. The overall study: There were acute and convalescent COVID-19 samples, and they came from the United States, Italy and Spain. PBMCs, B-cell-depleted T cells, or T cells were the source of the cDNA or gDNA that made up the material.

As processed by the authors: Reference gene primer amplification gave estimated nucleated cell counts. Produced via immunoSEQ multiplex PCR; TCRdb's table is partial and in-frame only. V, J and clone size are those of that table, while D and trimming were read from the DNA. The sample lists 150,000 or so clones, roughly 82% occurring once. The CDR3 covers 15 residues. Germline values: CDR1 SEHNR, CDR2 FQNEAQ (reference sequence). Trimming took 5 bases from V and 8 from J, leaving 19 bases between them. This TCR derives from a woman aged 40-49 years with COVID-19, enrolled during active disease. V gene TRBV7-9 combines with J gene TRBJ2-1, with D possibly being TRBD2 (5 bases). The sample comprised peripheral blood. The CDR3 region is CASSTGLAIIYEQFF. CDR3 DNA: TGTGCCAGCAGCACGGGATTAGCGATTATCTATGAGCAGTTCTTC.